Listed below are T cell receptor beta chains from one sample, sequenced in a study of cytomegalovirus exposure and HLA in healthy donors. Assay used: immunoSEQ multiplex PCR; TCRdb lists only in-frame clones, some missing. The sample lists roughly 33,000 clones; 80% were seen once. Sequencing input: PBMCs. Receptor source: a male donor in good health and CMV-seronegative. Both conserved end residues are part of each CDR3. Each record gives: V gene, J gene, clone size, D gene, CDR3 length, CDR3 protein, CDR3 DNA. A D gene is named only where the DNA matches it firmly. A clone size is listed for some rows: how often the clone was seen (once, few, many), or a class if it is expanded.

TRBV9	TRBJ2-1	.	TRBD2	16	CASSSAGTSGSAEQFF	TGTGCCAGCAGCTCGGCCGGGACTAGCGGGAGCGCTGAGCAGTTCTTC
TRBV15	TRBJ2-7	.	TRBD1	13	CATSTRTGYEQYF	TGTGCCACCAGCACCCGGACAGGGTACGAGCAGTACTTC
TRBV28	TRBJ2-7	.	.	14	CASSKTREVYEQYF	TGTGCCAGCAGTAAGACACGGGAAGTCTACGAGCAGTACTTC
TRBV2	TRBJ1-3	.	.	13	CASRPPGQDTIYF	TGTGCCAGCAGACCCCCCGGTCAGGACACCATATATTTT
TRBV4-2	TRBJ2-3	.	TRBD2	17	CASSQDLAGLVFQPQYF	TGTGCCAGCAGCCAAGATTTAGCGGGACTAGTCTTTCAGCCGCAGTATTTT
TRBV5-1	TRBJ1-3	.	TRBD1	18	CASSWGQGTSSSGNTIYF	TGCGCCAGCAGCTGGGGACAGGGTACGTCGAGCTCTGGAAACACCATATATTTT
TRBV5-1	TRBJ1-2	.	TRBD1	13	CASSRTGDYGYTF	TGCGCCAGCAGCAGGACAGGGGATTACGGCTACACCTTC
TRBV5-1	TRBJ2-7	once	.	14	CASSLGLFSYEQYF	TGCGCCAGCAGCTTGGGGCTGTTCTCCTACGAGCAGTACTTC
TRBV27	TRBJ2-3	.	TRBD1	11	CASGTVDTQYF	TGTGCCAGCGGGACAGTTGATACGCAGTATTTT
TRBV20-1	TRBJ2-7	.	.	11	CSAGGGAEQYF	TGCAGTGCTGGCGGAGGGGCGGAGCAGTACTTC
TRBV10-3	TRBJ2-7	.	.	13	CAISDRDSYEQYF	TGTGCCATCAGTGACAGGGACTCCTACGAGCAGTACTTC
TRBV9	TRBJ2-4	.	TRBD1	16	CASSVGTGLGENIQYF	TGTGCCAGCAGCGTAGGGACAGGGCTAGGGGAAAACATTCAGTACTTC
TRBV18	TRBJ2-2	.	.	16	CASSPPVSGIGGELFF	TGTGCCAGCTCACCACCGGTCTCGGGAATAGGCGGGGAGCTGTTTTTT
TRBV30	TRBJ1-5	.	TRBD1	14	CAWDRGGGNQPQHF	TGTGCCTGGGACAGGGGTGGAGGTAATCAGCCCCAGCATTTT
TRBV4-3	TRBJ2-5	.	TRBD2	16	CASSQDGSGRGETQYF	TGCGCCAGCAGCCAAGATGGGTCGGGGCGGGGGGAGACCCAGTACTTC
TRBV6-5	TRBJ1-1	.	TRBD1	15	CASSYGTGGNTEAFF	TGTGCCAGCAGTTACGGGACAGGGGGGAACACTGAAGCTTTCTTT
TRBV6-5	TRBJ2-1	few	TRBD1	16	CASSYNRDRAYNEQFF	TGTGCCAGCAGTTACAACCGGGACAGGGCATACAATGAGCAGTTCTTC
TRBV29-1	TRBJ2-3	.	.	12	CSVKASTDTQYF	TGCAGCGTCAAAGCTAGCACAGATACGCAGTATTTT
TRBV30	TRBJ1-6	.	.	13	CAWSVRGNSPLHF	TGTGCCTGGAGTGTACGCGGTAATTCACCCCTCCACTTT
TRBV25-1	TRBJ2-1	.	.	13	CASSEPRFNEQFF	TGTGCCAGCAGTGAACCGCGGTTTAATGAGCAGTTCTTC
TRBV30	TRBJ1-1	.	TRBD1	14	CAWSVPGQGARTFF	TGTGCCTGGAGTGTCCCGGGACAGGGGGCGAGGACTTTCTTT
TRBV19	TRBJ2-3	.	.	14	CASSIVADTDTQYF	TGTGCCAGTAGTATAGTGGCAGACACAGATACGCAGTATTTT
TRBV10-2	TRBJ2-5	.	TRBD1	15	CASSESGTVKETQYF	TGCGCCAGCAGTGAATCTGGGACAGTAAAGGAGACCCAGTACTTC
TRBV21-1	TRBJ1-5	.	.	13	CASSKGANQPQHF	TGTGCCAGCAGCAAAGGGGCGAATCAGCCCCAGCATTTT
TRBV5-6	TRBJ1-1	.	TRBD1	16	CASSLVGQAENTEAFF	TGTGCCAGCAGCTTGGTGGGACAGGCGGAGAACACTGAAGCTTTCTTT
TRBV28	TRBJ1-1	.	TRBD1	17	CASRLPGQGVANTEAFF	TGTGCCAGCAGACTACCGGGACAGGGGGTTGCGAACACTGAAGCTTTCTTT
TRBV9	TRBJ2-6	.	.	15	CASSVGASGANVLTF	TGTGCCAGCAGCGTAGGGGCCTCTGGGGCCAACGTCCTGACTTTC
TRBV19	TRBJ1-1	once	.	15	CASSMNPRGNTEAFF	TGTGCCAGTAGTATGAACCCCAGGGGGAACACTGAAGCTTTCTTT
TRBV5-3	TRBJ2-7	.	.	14	CARSWSGTLYEQYF	TGTGCCAGAAGCTGGTCCGGGACTCTCTACGAGCAGTACTTC
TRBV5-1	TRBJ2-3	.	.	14	CASSLGGSTDTQYF	TGCGCCAGCAGCTTGGGCGGGAGCACAGATACGCAGTATTTT
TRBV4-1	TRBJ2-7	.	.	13	CASSQTQGYEQYF	TGCGCCAGCAGCCAGACCCAGGGGTACGAGCAGTACTTC
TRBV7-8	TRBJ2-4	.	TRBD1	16	CASSLARQGYGNIQYF	TGTGCCAGCAGCTTAGCGCGACAGGGTTACGGAAACATTCAGTACTTC
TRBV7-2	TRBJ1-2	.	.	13	CASSLVSFYGYTF	TGTGCCAGCAGCTTAGTCTCTTTCTATGGCTACACCTTC
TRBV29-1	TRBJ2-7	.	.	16	CSVELPEVRESYEQYF	TGCAGCGTAGAGTTACCTGAAGTCAGGGAATCCTACGAGCAGTACTTC
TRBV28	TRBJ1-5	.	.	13	CASKIGVHQPQHF	TGTGCCAGCAAGATAGGGGTCCATCAGCCCCAGCATTTT
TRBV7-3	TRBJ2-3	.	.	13	CASSPSPADTQYF	TGTGCCAGCAGCCCCAGTCCTGCAGATACGCAGTATTTT
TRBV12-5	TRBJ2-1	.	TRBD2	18	CASGLGTSGGPLEDEQFF	TGTGCTAGTGGTCTCGGGACTAGCGGGGGTCCCCTAGAGGATGAGCAGTTCTTC
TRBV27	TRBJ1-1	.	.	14	CASSLGGMNTEAFF	TGTGCCAGCAGTTTAGGAGGCATGAACACTGAAGCTTTCTTT
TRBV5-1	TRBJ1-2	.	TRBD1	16	CASSLVTGGAGYGYTF	TGCGCCAGCAGCTTGGTCACAGGGGGCGCTGGCTATGGCTACACCTTC